Listed below are T cell receptor beta chains from one sample, sequenced in a study of shared clonotypes between healthy human individuals. Assay: immunoSEQ multiplex PCR; the TCRdb copy retains only in-frame clones and omits some. The sample contains millions of clones, about 95% of which appear only once. The source material was naive CD8+ T cells sorted from blood. Receptor source: a man younger than 30 in good health. The CDR3 runs from the conserved cysteine through the conserved F or W. Fields, in order: clone size, J gene, V gene, D gene, CDR3 protein, CDR3 DNA. A D gene is named only where the DNA matches it firmly. Where a row states a size, it is once, few, many or the class of an expanded clone; other rows omit it.

clone_size: .; j_call: TRBJ2-1; v_call: TRBV6-6; d_call: .; cdr3_aa: CASSYSIVYLYNEQFF; cdr3_nt: TGTGCCAGCAGTTACTCGATTGTCTACCTCTACAATGAGCAGTTCTTC
clone_size: .; j_call: TRBJ2-1; v_call: TRBV6-7; d_call: .; cdr3_aa: CASSYSEFRGLGGNEQFF; cdr3_nt: TGTGCCAGCAGTTACTCGGAATTCCGGGGGCTCGGGGGGAATGAGCAGTTCTTC
clone_size: .; j_call: TRBJ2-7; v_call: TRBV7-9; d_call: TRBD2; cdr3_aa: CASSSPPTSGATQYF; cdr3_nt: TGTGCCAGCAGCTCACCACCCACTAGCGGGGCAACTCAGTACTTC
clone_size: .; j_call: TRBJ1-2; v_call: TRBV6-1; d_call: TRBD1; cdr3_aa: CASTELRDSNYGYTF; cdr3_nt: TGTGCCAGCACAGAATTGAGGGACAGTAACTATGGCTACACCTTC
clone_size: .; j_call: TRBJ1-2; v_call: TRBV27; d_call: .; cdr3_aa: CASRPREVYGYTF; cdr3_nt: TGTGCCAGCAGGCCCAGAGAGGTCTATGGCTACACCTTC
clone_size: .; j_call: TRBJ2-7; v_call: TRBV5-1; d_call: TRBD1; cdr3_aa: CASSPGTGSLYEQYF; cdr3_nt: TGCGCCAGCAGCCCGGGGACAGGGTCTCTCTACGAGCAGTACTTC
clone_size: .; j_call: TRBJ2-7; v_call: TRBV28; d_call: .; cdr3_aa: CASSYGGLDEQYF; cdr3_nt: TGTGCCAGCAGTTATGGGGGACTCGACGAGCAGTACTTC
clone_size: .; j_call: TRBJ1-5; v_call: TRBV4-1; d_call: .; cdr3_aa: CASSQHESNQPQHF; cdr3_nt: TGCGCCAGCAGCCAGCACGAAAGCAATCAGCCCCAGCATTTT
clone_size: .; j_call: TRBJ2-2; v_call: TRBV6-6; d_call: .; cdr3_aa: CAGGPNTGELFF; cdr3_nt: TGTGCCGGCGGGCCGAACACCGGGGAGCTGTTTTTT
clone_size: once; j_call: TRBJ1-1; v_call: TRBV30; d_call: .; cdr3_aa: CACGTSFDTEAFF; cdr3_nt: TGTGCCTGCGGGACATCGTTCGACACTGAAGCTTTCTTT
clone_size: .; j_call: TRBJ2-4; v_call: TRBV7-2; d_call: TRBD2; cdr3_aa: CASSSVAGGWDIQYF; cdr3_nt: TGTGCCAGCAGCTCCGTAGCGGGAGGTTGGGACATTCAGTACTTC
clone_size: .; j_call: TRBJ2-1; v_call: TRBV27; d_call: .; cdr3_aa: CASSLSGSRNEQFF; cdr3_nt: TGTGCCAGCAGTTTGTCCGGGAGTCGGAATGAGCAGTTCTTC
clone_size: .; j_call: TRBJ2-7; v_call: TRBV5-1; d_call: .; cdr3_aa: CASSLAGSYEQYF; cdr3_nt: TGCGCCAGCAGCTTGGCGGGGAGCTACGAGCAGTACTTC
clone_size: .; j_call: TRBJ2-7; v_call: TRBV5-6; d_call: TRBD1; cdr3_aa: CASSRGQGPEQYF; cdr3_nt: TGTGCCAGCAGCCGGGGACAGGGACCCGAGCAGTACTTC
clone_size: .; j_call: TRBJ2-5; v_call: TRBV9; d_call: .; cdr3_aa: CASSVAQDETQYF; cdr3_nt: TGTGCCAGCAGCGTAGCTCAGGATGAGACCCAGTACTTC
clone_size: .; j_call: TRBJ1-2; v_call: TRBV9; d_call: .; cdr3_aa: CASSPSGERARGYTF; cdr3_nt: TGTGCCAGCAGCCCCTCGGGAGAAAGGGCTAGAGGCTACACCTTC
clone_size: .; j_call: TRBJ2-7; v_call: TRBV6-5; d_call: TRBD2; cdr3_aa: CASSPSGGFSYEQYF; cdr3_nt: TGTGCCAGCAGTCCGTCGGGAGGGTTCTCCTACGAGCAGTACTTC
clone_size: .; j_call: TRBJ1-6; v_call: TRBV5-5; d_call: TRBD1; cdr3_aa: CASSFRTGQPTPLHF; cdr3_nt: TGTGCCAGCAGCTTCCGGACAGGCCAACCAACACCCCTCCACTTT
clone_size: few; j_call: TRBJ2-1; v_call: TRBV7-2; d_call: TRBD1; cdr3_aa: CASSPDRGSYNEQFF; cdr3_nt: TGTGCCAGCAGCCCAGACAGGGGCTCCTACAATGAGCAGTTCTTC
clone_size: .; j_call: TRBJ1-5; v_call: TRBV27; d_call: .; cdr3_aa: CASSFGGEQPQHF; cdr3_nt: TGTGCCAGCAGTTTTGGCGGGGAGCAGCCCCAGCATTTT